This T cell receptor delta chain was captured in a study of Vδ1+ human thymocytes. For this clone: Its specificity is unknown.

The study's findings and limits: Thymic TRG and TRD repertoires appeared highly polyclonal.

Germline-derived CDR1 and CDR2 are TSWWSYY and QGS. The CDR3 has 17 residues. The trim removed 1 base at V and 11 bases at J, leaving 17 bases unmatched. Sequences come from RNA converted to cDNA by reverse transcription. CDR3 amplicons came from multiplex PCR with pooled V-gene forward and constant-region reverse primers. TCRdb reanalysed the multiplex PCR reads via CATT. The sample records 54,000 or so delta-chain clones, 15% to 20% being singletons. The clonotype was recovered from a boy younger than two who had congenital heart surgery. The source material was Vdelta1+ gamma-delta thymocytes from the thymus. Documented subset: FACS-sorted CD3+ TCRalphabeta- TCRVdelta1+ TCRVdelta2- thymocytes. The V gene is TRDV1, the J gene TRDJ1; 9 bases line up with TRDD3. CDR3 sequence: CALGEPSYPPGDTLLIF. In nucleotides, the CDR3 is TGTGCTCTTGGGGAACCCTCCTATCCTCCGGGGGATACACTGCTCATCTTT.